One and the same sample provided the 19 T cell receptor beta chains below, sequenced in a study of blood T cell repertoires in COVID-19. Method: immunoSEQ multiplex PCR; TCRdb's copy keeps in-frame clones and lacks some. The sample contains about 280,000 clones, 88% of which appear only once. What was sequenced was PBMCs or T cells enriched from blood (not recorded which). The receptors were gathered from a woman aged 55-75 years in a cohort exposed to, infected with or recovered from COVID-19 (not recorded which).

In DNA form, the CDR3 reads TGCGCCAGCAGTGCCATGGGACTAGCGGGAGTGGATGAGCAGTTCTTC. This translates into CASSAMGLAGVDEQFF. The chain employs TRBV10-1 and TRBJ2-1; 14 nucleotides line up with TRBD2. V dropped 4 bases and J dropped 8; count of bases not matched to a gene: 7. CDR1 is WNHNN, CDR2 SYGVQD, per germline (reference sequence). This CDR3 region has 16 residues.

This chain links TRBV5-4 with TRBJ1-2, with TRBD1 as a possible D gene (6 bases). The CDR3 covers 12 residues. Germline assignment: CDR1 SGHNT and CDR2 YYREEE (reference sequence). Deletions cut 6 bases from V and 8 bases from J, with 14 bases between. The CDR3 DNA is TGTGCCAGCACCCTGGACAGTGCCGGCTACACCTTC. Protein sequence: CASTLDSAGYTF.

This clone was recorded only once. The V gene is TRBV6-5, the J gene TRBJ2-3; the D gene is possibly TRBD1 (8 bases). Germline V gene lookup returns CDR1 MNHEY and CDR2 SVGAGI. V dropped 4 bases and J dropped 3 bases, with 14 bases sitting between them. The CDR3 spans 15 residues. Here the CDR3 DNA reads TGTGCCAGCAGTTTAAACAGGGGGGGGACAGATACGCAGTATTTT. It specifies CASSLNRGGTDTQYF.

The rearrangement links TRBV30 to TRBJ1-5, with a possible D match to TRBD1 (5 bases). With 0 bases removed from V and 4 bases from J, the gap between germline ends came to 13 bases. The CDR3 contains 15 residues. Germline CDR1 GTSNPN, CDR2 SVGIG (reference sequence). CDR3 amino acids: CAWSVWGRANQPQHF. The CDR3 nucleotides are TGTGCCTGGAGTGTTTGGGGCCGGGCGAATCAGCCCCAGCATTTT. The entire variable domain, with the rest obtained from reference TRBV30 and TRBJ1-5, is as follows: SQTIHQWPATLVQPVGSPLSLECTVEGTSNPNLYWYRQAAGRGLQLLFYSVGIGQISSEVPQNLSASRPQDRQFILSSKKLLLSDSGFYLCAWSVWGRANQPQHFGDGTRLSIL.

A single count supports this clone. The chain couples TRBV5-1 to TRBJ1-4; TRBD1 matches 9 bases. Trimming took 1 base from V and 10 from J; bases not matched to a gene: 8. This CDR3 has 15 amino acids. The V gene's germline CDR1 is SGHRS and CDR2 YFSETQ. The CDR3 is CASSLLTGGGGKLFF. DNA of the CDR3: TGCGCCAGCAGCTTGCTTACAGGGGGCGGGGGAAAACTGTTTTTT.

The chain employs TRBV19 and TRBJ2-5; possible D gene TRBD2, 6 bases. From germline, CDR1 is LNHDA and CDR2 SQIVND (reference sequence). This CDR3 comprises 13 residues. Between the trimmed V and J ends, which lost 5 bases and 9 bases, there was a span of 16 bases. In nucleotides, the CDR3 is TGTGCCAGTAGTGTCCCGGGGGTTGGATCCCAGTACTTC. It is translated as CASSVPGVGSQYF. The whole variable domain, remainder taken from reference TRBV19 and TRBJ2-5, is DGGITQSPKYLFRKEGQNVTLSCEQNLNHDAMYWYRQDPGQGLRLIYYSQIVNDFQKGDIAEGYSVSREKKESFPLTVTSAQKNPTAFYLCASSVPGVGSQYFGPGTRLLVL.

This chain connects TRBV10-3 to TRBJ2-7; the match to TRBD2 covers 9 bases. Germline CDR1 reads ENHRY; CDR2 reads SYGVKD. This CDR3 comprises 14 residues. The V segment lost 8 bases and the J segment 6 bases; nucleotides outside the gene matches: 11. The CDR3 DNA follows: TGTGCCATCGCTGGGAAGCGGGAGGTTGGCGAGCAGTACTTC. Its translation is CAIAGKREVGEQYF.

The CDR3 protein is CASSTGQAPYEQYF. CDR3 bases: TGCGCCAGCAGCACCGGACAGGCCCCCTACGAGCAGTACTTC. J is TRBJ2-7 and V is TRBV5-1; TRBD1 aligns across 7 bases. Unmatched junction bases numbered 6, after V lost 4 bases and J lost 2 bases. Germline values: CDR1 SGHRS, CDR2 YFSETQ. This CDR3 has 14 residues.

CDR3: CASSGRGTEAFF. The CDR3 DNA follows: TGCGCCAGCAGCGGGCGGGGGACTGAAGCTTTCTTT. This chain connects TRBV5-1 to TRBJ1-1, with D possibly matching TRBD1 (5 bases). The CDR3 contains 12 residues. Germline loops: CDR1 SGHRS, CDR2 YFSETQ. Trimming cost V 4 bases and J 5 bases, with 9 bases left between them.

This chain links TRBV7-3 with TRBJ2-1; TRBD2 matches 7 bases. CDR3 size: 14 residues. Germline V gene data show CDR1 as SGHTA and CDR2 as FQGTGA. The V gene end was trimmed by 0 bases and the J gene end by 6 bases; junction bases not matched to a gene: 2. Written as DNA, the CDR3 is TGTGCCAGCAGCTTAACGGGACTACCCAATGAGCAGTTCTTC. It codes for CASSLTGLPNEQFF.

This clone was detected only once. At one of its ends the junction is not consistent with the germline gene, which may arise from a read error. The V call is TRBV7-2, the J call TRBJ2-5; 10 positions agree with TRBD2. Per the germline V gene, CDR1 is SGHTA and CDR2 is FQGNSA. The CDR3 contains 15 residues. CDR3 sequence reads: CASSLDSGRKETQYF. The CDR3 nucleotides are TGTGCCAGCAGTTTAGATAGCGGGAGGAAAGAGACCCAGTACTTC.

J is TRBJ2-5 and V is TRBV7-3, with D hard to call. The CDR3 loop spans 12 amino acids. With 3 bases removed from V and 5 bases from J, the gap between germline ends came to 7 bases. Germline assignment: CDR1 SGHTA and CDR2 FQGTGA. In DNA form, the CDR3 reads TGTGCCAGCAGCTTCGGGTCGGAGACCCAGTACTTC. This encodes CASSFGSETQYF.

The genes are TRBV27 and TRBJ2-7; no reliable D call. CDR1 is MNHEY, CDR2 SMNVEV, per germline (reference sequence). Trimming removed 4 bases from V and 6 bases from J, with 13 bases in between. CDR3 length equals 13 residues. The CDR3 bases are TGTGCCAGCAGTTCCTCTCCTCTACGCGAGCAGTACTTC. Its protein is CASSSSPLREQYF.

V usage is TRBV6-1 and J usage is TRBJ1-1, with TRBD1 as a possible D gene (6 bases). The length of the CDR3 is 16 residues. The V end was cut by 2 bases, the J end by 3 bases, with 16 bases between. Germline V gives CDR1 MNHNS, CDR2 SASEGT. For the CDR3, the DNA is TGTGCCAGCAGTGAAACACAGGGCCAGAGCGACACTGAAGCTTTCTTT. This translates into CASSETQGQSDTEAFF.

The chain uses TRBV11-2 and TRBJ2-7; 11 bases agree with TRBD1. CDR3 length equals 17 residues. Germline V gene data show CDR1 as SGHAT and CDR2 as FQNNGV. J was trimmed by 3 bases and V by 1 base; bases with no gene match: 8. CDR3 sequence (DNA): TGTGCCAGCAGCTTAGTAGGGACAGGGGGGTCGGGCTACGAGCAGTACTTC. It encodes CASSLVGTGGSGYEQYF.

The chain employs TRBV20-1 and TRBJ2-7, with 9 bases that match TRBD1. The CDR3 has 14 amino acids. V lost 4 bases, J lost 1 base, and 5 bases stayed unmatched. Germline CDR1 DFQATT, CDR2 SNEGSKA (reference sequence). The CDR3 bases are TGCAGTGCTACTGACAGGGGGTTTTCCTACGAGCAGTACTTC. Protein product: CSATDRGFSYEQYF.

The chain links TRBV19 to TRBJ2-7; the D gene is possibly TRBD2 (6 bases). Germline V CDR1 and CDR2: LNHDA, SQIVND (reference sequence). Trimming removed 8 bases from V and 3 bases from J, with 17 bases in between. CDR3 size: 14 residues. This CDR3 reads CASRSGPAYYEQYF. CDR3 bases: TGTGCCAGTCGGAGCGGGCCCGCTTACTACGAGCAGTACTTC.

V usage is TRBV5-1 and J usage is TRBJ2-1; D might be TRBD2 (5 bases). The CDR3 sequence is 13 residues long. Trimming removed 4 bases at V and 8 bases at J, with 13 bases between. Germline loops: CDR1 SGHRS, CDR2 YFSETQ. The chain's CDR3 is CASSPRALDEQFF. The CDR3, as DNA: TGCGCCAGCAGCCCGCGGGCCCTAGATGAGCAGTTCTTC.

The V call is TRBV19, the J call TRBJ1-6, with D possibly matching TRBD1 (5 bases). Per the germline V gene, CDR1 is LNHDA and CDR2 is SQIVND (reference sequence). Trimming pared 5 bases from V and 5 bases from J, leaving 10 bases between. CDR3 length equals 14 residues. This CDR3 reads CASSVGTDNSPLHF. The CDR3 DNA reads TGTGCCAGTAGTGTCGGGACTGATAATTCACCCCTCCACTTT.